One and the same sample provided the 4 T cell receptor beta chains below, sequenced in a study of neurological immune-mediated disorders. One entry per CDR3 protein, called by TCRdb with MiXCR from the 5' RACE reads. The sample gives tens of thousands of distinct CDR3 sequences, around 4.4% of which show up once; 2.5% to 3.5% is in the top ten. Sequenced sample: PBMCs. The receptor set was obtained from a man aged 45-60 years with multiple sclerosis.

This clonotype was observed at least ten times. The chain couples TRBV28 to TRBJ2-7; TRBD1 or TRBD2 may be the D gene (5 bases each). The CDR3 covers 14 residues. V was shortened by 2 bases and J by 2 bases, with 10 bases between the two germline ends. Germline V lookup: CDR1 MDHEN, CDR2 SYDVKM. CDR3 in amino acids: CASSLRVGAYEQYF. CDR3 coding DNA: TGTGCCAGCAGTTTACGGGTGGGGGCCTACGAGCAGTACTTC.

This clonotype was recorded at least ten times. J is TRBJ1-4 and V is TRBV5-1; a weak D match, TRBD1 (6 bases). CDR3 length equals 15 residues. CDR1 SGHRS and CDR2 YFSETQ come from the germline V gene. The ends were cut back, 4 bases at V and 6 bases at J, with 16 bases in the middle. CDR3 sequence (DNA): TGCGCCAGCAGCGGGGGCTACGGGGGCGATGAAAAACTGTTTTTT. Translation gives CASSGGYGGDEKLFF.

This chain connects TRBV20-1 to TRBJ2-3; weak D call: TRBD2 (6 bases). Trimming removed 5 bases from V and 2 bases from J, with 17 bases in between. Germline-derived CDR1 and CDR2 are DFQATT and SNEGSKA (reference sequence). The CDR3 is made up of 15 amino acids. The CDR3 loop is CSAHHISGPTDTQYF. DNA of the CDR3: TGCAGTGCTCACCATATTAGCGGCCCCACAGATACGCAGTATTTT.

This clonotype was recorded at least ten times. This chain uses TRBV20-1 with TRBJ2-2; no firm D call. The V gene's germline CDR1 is DFQATT and CDR2 SNEGSKA (reference sequence). The CDR3 extends over 12 amino acids. The V gene lost 6 bases and the J gene lost 5 bases, with 10 bases spanning the gap. The CDR3 loop reads CSAYHWTGELFF. CDR3 in DNA: TGCAGTGCCTACCATTGGACCGGGGAGCTGTTTTTT.